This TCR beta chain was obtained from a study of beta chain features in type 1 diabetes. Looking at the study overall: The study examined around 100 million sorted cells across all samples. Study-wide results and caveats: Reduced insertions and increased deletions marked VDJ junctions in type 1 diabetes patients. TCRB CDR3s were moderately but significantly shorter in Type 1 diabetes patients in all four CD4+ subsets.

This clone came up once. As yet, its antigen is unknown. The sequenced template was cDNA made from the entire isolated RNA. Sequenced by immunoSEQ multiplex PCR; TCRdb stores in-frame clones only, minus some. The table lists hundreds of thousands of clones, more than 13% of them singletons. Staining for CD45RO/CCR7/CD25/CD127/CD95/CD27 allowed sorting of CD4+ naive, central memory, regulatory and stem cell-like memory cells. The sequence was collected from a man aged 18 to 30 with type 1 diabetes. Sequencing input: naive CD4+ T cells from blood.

The CDR3 sequence is CASKEGGVGEQYF. The DNA of the CDR3 is TGTGCCAGCAAAGAGGGGGGGGTAGGGGAGCAGTACTTC. The chain uses TRBV25-1 and TRBJ2-7, with TRBD2 as a possible D gene (7 bases). The CDR3 has 13 residues. Trimming pared 7 bases from V and 7 bases from J, leaving 17 bases between. Germline CDR1 reads MGHDK; CDR2 reads SYGVNS.